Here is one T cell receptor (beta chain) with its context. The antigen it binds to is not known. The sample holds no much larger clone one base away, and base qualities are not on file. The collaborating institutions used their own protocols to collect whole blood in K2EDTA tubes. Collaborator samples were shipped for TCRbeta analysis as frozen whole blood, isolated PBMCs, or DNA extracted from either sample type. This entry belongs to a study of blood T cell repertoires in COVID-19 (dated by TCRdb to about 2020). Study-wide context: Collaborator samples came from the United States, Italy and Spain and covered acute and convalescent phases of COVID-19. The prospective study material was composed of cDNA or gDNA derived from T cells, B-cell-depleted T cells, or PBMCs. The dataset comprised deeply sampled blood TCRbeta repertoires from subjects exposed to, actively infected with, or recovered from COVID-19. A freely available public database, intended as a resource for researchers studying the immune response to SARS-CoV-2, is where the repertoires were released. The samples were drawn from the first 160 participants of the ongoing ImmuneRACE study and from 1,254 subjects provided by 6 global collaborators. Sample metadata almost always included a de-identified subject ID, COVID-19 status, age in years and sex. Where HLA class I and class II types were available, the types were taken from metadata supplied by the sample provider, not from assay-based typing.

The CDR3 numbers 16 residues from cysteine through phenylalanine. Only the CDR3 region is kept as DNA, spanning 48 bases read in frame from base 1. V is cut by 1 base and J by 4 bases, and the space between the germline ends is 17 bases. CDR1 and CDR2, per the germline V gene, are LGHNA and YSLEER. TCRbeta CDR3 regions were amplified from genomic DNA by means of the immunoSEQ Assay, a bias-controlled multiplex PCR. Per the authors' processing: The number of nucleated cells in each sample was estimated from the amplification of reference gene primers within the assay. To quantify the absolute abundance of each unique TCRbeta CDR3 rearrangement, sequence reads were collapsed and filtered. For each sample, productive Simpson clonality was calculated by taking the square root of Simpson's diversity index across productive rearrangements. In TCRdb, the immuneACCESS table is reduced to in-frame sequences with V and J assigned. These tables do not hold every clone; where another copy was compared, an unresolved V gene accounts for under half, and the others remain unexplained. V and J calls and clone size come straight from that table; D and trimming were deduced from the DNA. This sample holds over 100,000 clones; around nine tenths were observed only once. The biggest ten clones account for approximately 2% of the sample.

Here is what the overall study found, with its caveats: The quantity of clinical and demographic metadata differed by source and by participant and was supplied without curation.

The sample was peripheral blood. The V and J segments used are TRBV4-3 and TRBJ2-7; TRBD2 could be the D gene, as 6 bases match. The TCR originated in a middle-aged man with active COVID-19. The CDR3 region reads CASSQALGGVGYEQYF. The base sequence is TGCGCCAGCAGCCAAGCTCTGGGCGGGGTAGGGTACGAGCAGTACTTC.